This TCR beta chain originates from a study of cytomegalovirus exposure and HLA in healthy donors. Findings and caveats of the study: Follow-up analysis later connected one missense variant in DCLRE1C with trimming of TCR beta V- and J-genes.

In regard to this clone: What it binds is not known.

The CDR3 is 13 residues long. V lost 6 bases to trimming and J lost 4 bases; unmatched junction nucleotides: 2. Germline CDR1 MGHDK, CDR2 SYGVNS. The PCR made use of 60 Vbeta and 13 Jbeta primers. Repertoires were generated with immunoSEQ multiplex PCR, while TCRdb's copy carries only in-frame clones and drops some. This table has 150,000 to 180,000 clones, 70% to 80% appearing once. The genes are TRBV25-1 and TRBJ1-5, with 8 bases lining up with TRBD1. The sequencing input was PBMCs. The source is a man between 25 and 39 years old in good health and CMV-seropositive. CDR3 amino acids: CASRQGVNQPQHF. The CDR3 DNA follows: TGTGCCAGCAGACAGGGGGTTAATCAGCCCCAGCATTTT.